The clone carrying this T cell receptor beta chain was seen more than once but under ten times. Its antigen is not known. Germline V CDR1 and CDR2: SGHAT, FQNNGV. The CDR3 has 15 residues. V was cut by 1 base and J by 3 bases, with 12 bases left in between. Each CDR3 protein is one row after TCRdb ran MiXCR on the reads. The data show around 310,000 distinct CDR3 sequences, approximately 32% seen once. The data stem from a study of T cell repertoires in cytomegalovirus infection. Study-level information: Recently identified HLA-C-restricted CMV epitopes were used, and well-studied HLA-B-restricted CMV epitopes were used as well.

The sequences come from cultured PBMCs, collected from culture after CMV antigen stimulation. The TCR comes from a human donor in good health (CMV status not recorded). Some clones in this sample may be carry-over from other donors' samples. The V call is TRBV11-2, the J call TRBJ1-1; D gene uncertain. For the CDR3, the DNA is TGTGCCAGCAGCTTAGTTTTCGGTGGGGACACTGAAGCTTTCTTT. This encodes CASSLVFGGDTEAFF.